The T cell receptor (beta chain) under discussion was sequenced for a study of identical twins. Each CDR3 protein is one row after TCRdb ran MiXCR on the 5' RACE reads. The sample has some 500,000 distinct CDR3 sequences; 9.6% are singletons. CDR1 is DFQATT and CDR2 is SNEGSKA in the germline V gene (reference sequence). This CDR3 is built from 16 residues. V shed 4 bases, J shed 1 base, and the junction held 11 bases outside the gene matches. These records were also assigned to another study, of yellow fever vaccine responses in identical twins.

This chain connects TRBV20-1 to TRBJ2-3, with 7 bases lining up with TRBD1. The clonotype was recovered from a woman aged 18-29 years in good health. Sequencing input: PBMCs. DNA for the CDR3: TGCAGTGCTAATCCGACAGGGAGTGTTCGCACAGATACGCAGTATTTT. Its translation: CSANPTGSVRTDTQYF.